These T cell receptor beta chains were read from a single sample in a study of blood T cells in healthy people across ages. In TCRdb, the 5' RACE reads were re-called with MiXCR into one record per CDR3 protein. Of about 620,000 distinct CDR3 sequences listed, 20% to 25% are singletons. The specimen sequenced was blood. The receptors were sampled from a man aged 65-85 years in good health. The CDR3 runs from the conserved cysteine through the conserved F or W. The D gene is left open where the match is weak. Rows may omit the clone size; those that give it use once, few, many or a size class.

J gene	D gene	clone size	V gene	CDR3 DNA	CDR3 protein
TRBJ2-4	.	few	TRBV3-1	TGTGCCAGCAGCCCGGGCAGGGCCAAAAACATTCAGTACTTC	CASSPGRAKNIQYF
TRBJ2-4	TRBD1	.	TRBV10-3	TGTGCCATCAGGGGGACAGGGGCGCTAAACATTCAGTACTTC	CAIRGTGALNIQYF
TRBJ2-1	.	.	TRBV5-8	TGTGCCAGCAGCTTGGTTGTGGCAGTAGACTCCTACAATGAGCAGTTCTTC	CASSLVVAVDSYNEQFF
TRBJ2-6	.	few	TRBV28	TGTGCCAGCAGTCAACAGACGTCTGGGGCCAACGTCCTGACTTTC	CASSQQTSGANVLTF
TRBJ2-2	.	few	TRBV7-9	TGTGCCAGCATCGACTTTGGCAGGGCAGACACCGGGGAGCTGTTTTTT	CASIDFGRADTGELFF
TRBJ2-7	.	.	TRBV6-2/TRBV6-3	TGTGCCAGCAGTTACCTGGGCCCCTACGAGCAGTACTTC	CASSYLGPYEQYF
TRBJ1-5	.	.	TRBV28	TGTGCCAGCAGTTCCCCAGGGGGCAATCAGCCCCAGCATTTT	CASSSPGGNQPQHF
TRBJ2-5	.	.	TRBV28	TGTGCCACCCGACACGCGGCCCAAGAGACCCAGTACTTC	CATRHAAQETQYF
TRBJ1-1	.	.	TRBV28	TGTGCCAGCAGTTTATCGGGGTCTGAAGCTTTCTTT	CASSLSGSEAFF
TRBJ1-4	.	few	TRBV2	TGTGCCAGCAGAGAGGGCGGTAGCACGATTGAAAAACTGTTTTTT	CASREGGSTIEKLFF
TRBJ2-1	TRBD2	.	TRBV5-1	TGCGCCAGCAGCGAGACTAGCGGGAGTTTCTATGAGCAGTTCTTC	CASSETSGSFYEQFF
TRBJ2-2	.	.	TRBV4-3	TGCGCCAGCAGCCGGCAAAGGGACACCGGGGAGCTGTTTTTT	CASSRQRDTGELFF
TRBJ1-2	TRBD1	.	TRBV6-1	TGTGCCAGCAGACTTCTACCCTCCATTGGACAGGGTTGGTCGACCGAGGACTATGGCTACACCTTC	CASRLLPSIGQGWSTEDYGYTF
TRBJ2-5	TRBD2	.	TRBV6-6	TGTGCCAGCAGTTACGAGAGCGGGAGTGAGACCCAGTACTTC	CASSYESGSETQYF
TRBJ2-3	TRBD2	few	TRBV5-1	TGCGCCAGCAGCCCAGCGGGAAGCGGGAACTCAGATACGCAGTATTTT	CASSPAGSGNSDTQYF
TRBJ2-5	TRBD2	.	TRBV7-8	TGTGCCAGCGGGAGCGGGGCCCAGTACTTC	CASGSGAQYF
TRBJ2-7	.	few	TRBV27	TGTGCCAGCAGTTTACGAGCTCACTCCTACGAGCAGTACTTC	CASSLRAHSYEQYF
TRBJ2-7	TRBD2	.	TRBV5-1	TGCGCCAGCAGCTCGGCGAGGAGGGACTACTTGTACTTC	CASSSARRDYLYF
TRBJ2-5	.	few	TRBV6-5	TGTGCCAGCAGTAGGACTTATCGGGAAGAGACCCAGTACTTC	CASSRTYREETQYF
TRBJ2-1	.	few	TRBV20-1	TGCCGTGCTAGAGGCCGGGGCAGAACCTACAATGAGCAGTTCTTC	CRARGRGRTYNEQFF
TRBJ1-2	TRBD1	.	TRBV20-1	TGCAGTGCTAAACAGGGGGATGGCTACACCTTC	CSAKQGDGYTF
TRBJ2-1	.	.	TRBV11-2	TGTGCCAGCAGCCCAAACACCTACGATGAGCAGTTCTTC	CASSPNTYDEQFF
TRBJ1-2	.	.	TRBV29-1	TGCAGCGTCCTAATACAGAACTATGGCTACACCTTC	CSVLIQNYGYTF
TRBJ1-2	TRBD1	.	TRBV12-3/TRBV12-4	TGTGCCAGCAGAAGGACAGGGGCCAACTATGGCTACACCTTC	CASRRTGANYGYTF
TRBJ2-7	.	few	TRBV7-2	TGTGCCAGCAGCCGACGTGGGGGAGCCTACGAGCAGTACTTC	CASSRRGGAYEQYF
TRBJ2-3	.	few	TRBV20-1	TGCAGTGCTAGATCCCATCAGGGAAGCACAGATACGCAGTATTTT	CSARSHQGSTDTQYF
TRBJ1-4	TRBD1	.	TRBV28	TGTGCCAGCAGTTTACCCACAGGGGCAACTAATGAAAAACTGTTTTTT	CASSLPTGATNEKLFF
TRBJ1-1	.	.	TRBV21-1	TGTGCCAGCAGCACCCCCAGACAGGGGGCCACTGAAGCTTTCTTT	CASSTPRQGATEAFF
TRBJ2-1	.	few	TRBV5-1	TGCGCCAGCAGCTTGGTTTACCGGGAGCCCTACAATGAGCAGTTCTTC	CASSLVYREPYNEQFF
TRBJ2-5	.	few	TRBV7-9	TGTGCCAGCAGCTCCTCCGGGCCTTCCCAAGAGACCCAGTACTTC	CASSSSGPSQETQYF
TRBJ2-4	.	.	TRBV24-1	TGTGCCACCAGTGAACGAGGGATTCAGTACTTC	CATSERGIQYF
TRBJ2-7	TRBD2	.	TRBV29-1	TGCAGCGCCATGGGACTAGCGGGCCTCTCCTACGAGCAGTACTTC	CSAMGLAGLSYEQYF
TRBJ1-5	.	.	TRBV20-1	TGCAGTGCTAGCGGGGGGCGGGCTAGCAATCAGTCCCAGCATTTT	CSASGGRASNQSQHF
TRBJ2-5	TRBD1	few	TRBV6-1	TGTGCCAGCACTCTGGACAGGGAACGAACCCAGTACTTC	CASTLDRERTQYF
TRBJ1-1	.	.	TRBV13	TGTGCCAGCAGCTTAACAGGTCTAGGGACTGAAGCTTTCTTT	CASSLTGLGTEAFF
TRBJ2-7	.	.	TRBV21-1	TGTGCCAGCAGCAAATGGGGTAGCGGAGGCTCTACGGGGGAGCAGTACTTC	CASSKWGSGGSTGEQYF
TRBJ2-2	TRBD1	few	TRBV6-2/TRBV6-3	TGTGCCAGCACCCGGGGGACAGGGGAGGAGCTGTTTTTT	CASTRGTGEELFF
TRBJ2-1	TRBD2	.	TRBV7-2	TGTGCCACCGAAGCGGGAGGGCCGTATAATGAGCAGTTCTTC	CATEAGGPYNEQFF
TRBJ2-1	.	.	TRBV5-1	TGCGCCAGCAGTTGGGGGACTCCGGGGAATGAGCAGTTCTTC	CASSWGTPGNEQFF